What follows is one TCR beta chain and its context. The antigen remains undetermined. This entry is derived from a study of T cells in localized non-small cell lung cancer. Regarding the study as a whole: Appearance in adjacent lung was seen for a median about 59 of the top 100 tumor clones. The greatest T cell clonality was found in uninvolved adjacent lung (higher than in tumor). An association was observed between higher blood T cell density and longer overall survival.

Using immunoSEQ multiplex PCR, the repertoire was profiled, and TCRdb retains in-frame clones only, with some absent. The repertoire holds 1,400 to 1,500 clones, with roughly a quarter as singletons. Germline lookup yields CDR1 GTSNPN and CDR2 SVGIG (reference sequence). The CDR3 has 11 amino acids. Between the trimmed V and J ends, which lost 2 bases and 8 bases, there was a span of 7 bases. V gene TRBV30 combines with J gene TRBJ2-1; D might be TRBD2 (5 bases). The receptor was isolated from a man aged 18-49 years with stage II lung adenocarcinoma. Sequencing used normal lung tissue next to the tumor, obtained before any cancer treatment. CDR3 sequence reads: CAWSTRDEQFF. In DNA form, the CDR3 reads TGTGCCTGGAGTACTAGGGATGAGCAGTTCTTC.